The rows below give T cell receptor beta chains drawn from one sample of a study of T cell changes during pregnancy in multiple sclerosis. The table came from immunoSEQ multiplex PCR; TCRdb's copy has only in-frame clones and leaves some out. The sample shows approximately 97,000 clones, roughly 89% of them seen only once. Sequenced material: peripheral blood, taken after pregnancy. The receptors come from a female donor in good health, enrolled as a control in a pregnancy study. Both conserved end residues are part of each CDR3. The order of the fields is V gene, clone size, J gene, CDR3 protein. A clone size is listed for some rows: how often the clone was seen (once, few, many), or a class if it is expanded.

TRBV10-3	once	TRBJ2-1	CAIRAADSYNEQFF
TRBV29-1	NA	TRBJ1-2	CSAWGEAGYTF
TRBV19	once	TRBJ2-2	CASSISDTPTGELFF
TRBV6-5	NA	TRBJ1-1	CASSYGGIGEAFF
TRBV19	NA	TRBJ2-5	CASSIPSGSQETQYF
TRBV4-3	once	TRBJ2-7	CASSQERGGLYEQYF
TRBV7-3	NA	TRBJ2-2	CASSLKRDLGELFF
TRBV29-1	once	TRBJ1-1	CSASSKNTEAFF
TRBV18	once	TRBJ2-1	CASLETSGAKNEQFF
TRBV5-4	NA	TRBJ1-1	CASSEGMNTEAFF
TRBV30	NA	TRBJ2-2	CAWSVLKAGELFF
TRBV6-4	NA	TRBJ1-6	CASSDGRTNSPLHF
TRBV29-1	NA	TRBJ1-1	CSVGNTEAFF
TRBV30	once	TRBJ2-7	CAWSAYHSYEQYF
TRBV27	NA	TRBJ2-5	CASSRRTVQETQYF
TRBV6-1	NA	TRBJ1-1	CASSVPATDRRAFF
TRBV6-4	NA	TRBJ2-3	CASAKFAQYF
TRBV29-1	NA	TRBJ2-5	CSVGVETGNQETQYF
TRBV7-6	NA	TRBJ1-2	CASSPEKAPRGYTF
TRBV6-1	NA	TRBJ2-7	CASSESGGSYEQYF
TRBV5-1	NA	TRBJ1-4	CASSPRDRGLSNEKLFF
TRBV5-1	once	TRBJ2-7	CASSINRAVEYEQYF
TRBV27	NA	TRBJ1-2	CATYGQNRYGYTF
TRBV9	once	TRBJ2-5	CASSPRGGGAGAQETQYF
TRBV28	NA	TRBJ1-6	CASTTTGGPLHF
TRBV7-8	NA	TRBJ1-2	CASSLGQRLDYTF
TRBV6-5	NA	TRBJ1-1	CASSYSGRFGIEAFF
TRBV11-2	once	TRBJ1-5	CASSLVGGDQPQHF
TRBV28	NA	TRBJ1-5	CATGQGGFISNQPQHF